A selection of T cell receptor beta chains follows, all from one sample in a study of T cell repertoires in cytomegalovirus infection. TCRdb fed the reads into MiXCR, producing one record per CDR3 protein. In the table there are hundreds of thousands of distinct CDR3 sequences, around a sixth of which are singletons. The sequencing input was PBMCs. The receptors shown here come from a human donor in good health (CMV status not recorded). Some clones in this sample may be carry-over from other donors' samples. Each CDR3 is given with its conserved first and last residue. The order of the fields is clone size, D gene, CDR3 length, V gene, J gene, CDR3 DNA, CDR3 protein. D genes are given only for firm matches. Only part of the rows carry a size: once, few, many, or a class if the clone is expanded.

clone size: .; D gene: .; CDR3 length: 16; V gene: TRBV14; J gene: TRBJ1-3; CDR3 DNA: TGTGCCAGCAGCGCTCGGGACGGTAACTCTGGAAACACCATATATTTT; CDR3 protein: CASSARDGNSGNTIYF
clone size: .; D gene: TRBD1; CDR3 length: 18; V gene: TRBV7-9; J gene: TRBJ1-2; CDR3 DNA: TGTGCCAGCAGTGAAGATCGGACAGGGACGATTTCTAACTATGGCTACACCTTC; CDR3 protein: CASSEDRTGTISNYGYTF
clone size: many; D gene: .; CDR3 length: 18; V gene: TRBV28; J gene: TRBJ2-3; CDR3 DNA: TGTGCCAGCAGCCTCCACGCACCAGGGGCCGGGGTTGCAGATACGCAGTATTTT; CDR3 protein: CASSLHAPGAGVADTQYF
clone size: many; D gene: .; CDR3 length: 14; V gene: TRBV12-3/TRBV12-4; J gene: TRBJ1-2; CDR3 DNA: TGTGCCAGCAGTTTACCCGGAGCTAACTATGGCTACACCTTC; CDR3 protein: CASSLPGANYGYTF
clone size: .; D gene: TRBD2; CDR3 length: 16; V gene: TRBV6-2/TRBV6-3; J gene: TRBJ2-7; CDR3 DNA: TGTGCCAGCAGATCAGCTAGCGGGGGGTTCTCCTACGAGCAGTACTTC; CDR3 protein: CASRSASGGFSYEQYF
clone size: few; D gene: TRBD2; CDR3 length: 16; V gene: TRBV4-1; J gene: TRBJ2-7; CDR3 DNA: TGCGCCAGCAGCCCCGGACTAGCGGGGCTCTCCTACGAGCAGTACTTC; CDR3 protein: CASSPGLAGLSYEQYF
clone size: many; D gene: .; CDR3 length: 14; V gene: TRBV11-2; J gene: TRBJ2-7; CDR3 DNA: TGTGCCAGCAGCCACAGTACGGGTTCTTACGAGCAGTACTTC; CDR3 protein: CASSHSTGSYEQYF
clone size: .; D gene: .; CDR3 length: 14; V gene: TRBV10-3; J gene: TRBJ1-1; CDR3 DNA: TGTGCCATCAAGGTTGCCGCTAGGGACACTGAAGCTTTCTTT; CDR3 protein: CAIKVAARDTEAFF
clone size: many; D gene: TRBD1; CDR3 length: 14; V gene: TRBV19; J gene: TRBJ1-5; CDR3 DNA: TGTGCCAGTAGTATGCGACAGGGCCCTCAGCCCCAGCATTTT; CDR3 protein: CASSMRQGPQPQHF
clone size: many; D gene: .; CDR3 length: 13; V gene: TRBV7-2; J gene: TRBJ2-1; CDR3 DNA: TGTGCCAGCAGCTTTAGCCGGGACGGGGAGCAGTTCTTC; CDR3 protein: CASSFSRDGEQFF
clone size: few; D gene: .; CDR3 length: 14; V gene: TRBV4-2; J gene: TRBJ2-7; CDR3 DNA: TGTGCCAGCAGCCAAGGCTCCTTCGGGGTGGAGCAGTACTTC; CDR3 protein: CASSQGSFGVEQYF
clone size: .; D gene: TRBD2; CDR3 length: 16; V gene: TRBV10-3; J gene: TRBJ2-5; CDR3 DNA: TGTGCCATCAGTGAGGGGGCAGGACTAGACCAAGAGACCCAGTACTTC; CDR3 protein: CAISEGAGLDQETQYF
clone size: .; D gene: TRBD1; CDR3 length: 16; V gene: TRBV12-3/TRBV12-4; J gene: TRBJ1-5; CDR3 DNA: TGTGCCAGCAGTCAGTACGGACAGGAGCCGAATCAGCCCCAGCATTTT; CDR3 protein: CASSQYGQEPNQPQHF
clone size: many; D gene: .; CDR3 length: 14; V gene: TRBV10-2; J gene: TRBJ1-5; CDR3 DNA: TGCGCCAGCACCGGGACCCCCATTATCCAGCCCCAGCATTTT; CDR3 protein: CASTGTPIIQPQHF
clone size: .; D gene: TRBD2; CDR3 length: 16; V gene: TRBV19; J gene: TRBJ2-5; CDR3 DNA: TGTGCCAGTAGTATCGGCGGGGGGGCAGGATGGGAGACCCAGTACTTC; CDR3 protein: CASSIGGGAGWETQYF
clone size: .; D gene: TRBD1; CDR3 length: 21; V gene: TRBV6-8; J gene: TRBJ1-6; CDR3 DNA: TGTGCCAGCAGCGCCCCAAACCCGGGACAGGACGAAATTTACTATAATTCACCCCTCCACTTT; CDR3 protein: CASSAPNPGQDEIYYNSPLHF
clone size: once; D gene: TRBD2; CDR3 length: 16; V gene: TRBV27; J gene: TRBJ2-5; CDR3 DNA: TGTGCCAGCAGTCCCCTAGCGGGGGGTCCGGAAGAGACCCAGTACTTC; CDR3 protein: CASSPLAGGPEETQYF
clone size: many; D gene: TRBD1; CDR3 length: 15; V gene: TRBV28; J gene: TRBJ2-5; CDR3 DNA: TGTGCCAGCAGCCTGCCCCAGGGGGCAGTGGAGACCCAGTACTTC; CDR3 protein: CASSLPQGAVETQYF
clone size: few; D gene: TRBD1; CDR3 length: 17; V gene: TRBV20-1; J gene: TRBJ1-5; CDR3 DNA: TGCAGTGCTAGAGATCTGAGGACAGGGGCGAGCAATCAGCCCCAGCATTTT; CDR3 protein: CSARDLRTGASNQPQHF
clone size: many; D gene: TRBD1; CDR3 length: 14; V gene: TRBV20-1; J gene: TRBJ2-7; CDR3 DNA: TGCAGTGCTCTAAAACGGACAGGGCATCACGAGCAGTACTTC; CDR3 protein: CSALKRTGHHEQYF
clone size: .; D gene: TRBD2; CDR3 length: 16; V gene: TRBV4-2; J gene: TRBJ2-3; CDR3 DNA: TGTGCCAGCAGCCAAGATCGAGGCCAGCGGGGTGGTACGCAGTATTTT; CDR3 protein: CASSQDRGQRGGTQYF
clone size: many; D gene: .; CDR3 length: 15; V gene: TRBV7-2; J gene: TRBJ2-5; CDR3 DNA: TGTGCCAGCAGCTTAGTGCCGGGGATTGGAGAGACCCAGTACTTC; CDR3 protein: CASSLVPGIGETQYF
clone size: many; D gene: .; CDR3 length: 15; V gene: TRBV6-1; J gene: TRBJ1-1; CDR3 DNA: TGTGCCAGCAGTGAGGGGCGCACCTCGAACACTGAAGCTTTCTTT; CDR3 protein: CASSEGRTSNTEAFF
clone size: .; D gene: .; CDR3 length: 16; V gene: TRBV7-2; J gene: TRBJ2-7; CDR3 DNA: TGTGCCAGCAGCTCCCTATCGGAGACAGGAGTCTACGAGCAGTACTTC; CDR3 protein: CASSSLSETGVYEQYF
clone size: many; D gene: .; CDR3 length: 11; V gene: TRBV7-6; J gene: TRBJ2-5; CDR3 DNA: TGTGCCAGCGTGAATCAAGAGACCCAGTACTTC; CDR3 protein: CASVNQETQYF
clone size: .; D gene: TRBD2; CDR3 length: 17; V gene: TRBV28; J gene: TRBJ2-3; CDR3 DNA: TGTGCCAGCAGTTTTAGCGGGGGCATCGCTAGCACAGATACGCAGTATTTT; CDR3 protein: CASSFSGGIASTDTQYF
clone size: .; D gene: .; CDR3 length: 17; V gene: TRBV19; J gene: TRBJ1-2; CDR3 DNA: TGTGCCAGTAGAGCGGGGGGCAGAAGTCTTTCGAGGTATGGCTACACCTTC; CDR3 protein: CASRAGGRSLSRYGYTF
clone size: many; D gene: .; CDR3 length: 15; V gene: TRBV5-1; J gene: TRBJ2-4; CDR3 DNA: TGCGCCAGCAGCTTGGAAGGAAACAAGGGAAACATTCAGTACTTC; CDR3 protein: CASSLEGNKGNIQYF
clone size: many; D gene: .; CDR3 length: 13; V gene: TRBV12-3/TRBV12-4; J gene: TRBJ1-3; CDR3 DNA: TGTGCCAGCAGTAGCAGCGCTGGAAACACCATATATTTT; CDR3 protein: CASSSSAGNTIYF
clone size: few; D gene: .; CDR3 length: 15; V gene: TRBV12-3/TRBV12-4; J gene: TRBJ2-1; CDR3 DNA: TGTGCCAGCAGTTGGGCAGGCCAAAGGTACAATGAGCAGTTCTTC; CDR3 protein: CASSWAGQRYNEQFF
clone size: many; D gene: .; CDR3 length: 14; V gene: TRBV5-4; J gene: TRBJ2-7; CDR3 DNA: TGTGCCAGCAGCTCCTACGGAGGGTCCTACGAGCAGTACTTC; CDR3 protein: CASSSYGGSYEQYF
clone size: many; D gene: .; CDR3 length: 11; V gene: TRBV20-1; J gene: TRBJ1-2; CDR3 DNA: TGCAGTGCTGGAGAAAACTATGGCTACACCTTC; CDR3 protein: CSAGENYGYTF
clone size: many; D gene: .; CDR3 length: 14; V gene: TRBV7-2; J gene: TRBJ1-2; CDR3 DNA: TGTGCCAGCAGCTTAACGGAAACCCACCCTGGCTACACCTTC; CDR3 protein: CASSLTETHPGYTF
clone size: .; D gene: .; CDR3 length: 13; V gene: TRBV20-1; J gene: TRBJ2-4; CDR3 DNA: TGCAGTGCTAGACACGGGGGTAAAAACATTCAGTACTTC; CDR3 protein: CSARHGGKNIQYF
clone size: few; D gene: .; CDR3 length: 17; V gene: TRBV6-5; J gene: TRBJ2-3; CDR3 DNA: TGTGCCAGCAGTTACACGGGGCAGGGGCCATACACAGATACGCAGTATTTT; CDR3 protein: CASSYTGQGPYTDTQYF
clone size: .; D gene: .; CDR3 length: 14; V gene: TRBV12-3/TRBV12-4; J gene: TRBJ2-1; CDR3 DNA: TGTGCCAGCAGTTCCGAGCTGTGGCCCCCTGAGCAGTTCTTC; CDR3 protein: CASSSELWPPEQFF
clone size: many; D gene: .; CDR3 length: 16; V gene: TRBV7-2; J gene: TRBJ2-5; CDR3 DNA: TGTGCCAGCAGCTCTTGGGCTGGGGGCGGATTGGAGACCCAGTACTTC; CDR3 protein: CASSSWAGGGLETQYF
clone size: once; D gene: TRBD1; CDR3 length: 18; V gene: TRBV4-2; J gene: TRBJ1-1; CDR3 DNA: TGTGCCAGCAGCCAAGCGTCCTCTTGGACAGGGCTCCGCACTGAAGCTTTCTTT; CDR3 protein: CASSQASSWTGLRTEAFF
clone size: .; D gene: .; CDR3 length: 14; V gene: TRBV19; J gene: TRBJ1-5; CDR3 DNA: TGTGCCAGTACCGCCCGTTTGACGAATCAGCCCCAGCATTTT; CDR3 protein: CASTARLTNQPQHF
clone size: .; D gene: TRBD1; CDR3 length: 12; V gene: TRBV11-2; J gene: TRBJ2-7; CDR3 DNA: TGTGCCAGCAGACGGACAGGGGAAAAGCAGTACTTC; CDR3 protein: CASRRTGEKQYF